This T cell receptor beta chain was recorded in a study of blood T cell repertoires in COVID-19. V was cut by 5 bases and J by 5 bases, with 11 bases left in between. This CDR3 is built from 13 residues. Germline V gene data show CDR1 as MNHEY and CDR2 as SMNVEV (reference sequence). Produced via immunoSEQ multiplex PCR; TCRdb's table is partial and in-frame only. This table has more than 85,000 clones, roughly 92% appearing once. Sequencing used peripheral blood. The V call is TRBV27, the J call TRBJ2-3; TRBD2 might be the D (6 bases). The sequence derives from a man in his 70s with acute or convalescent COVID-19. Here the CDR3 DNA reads TGTGCCAGCAGTGCTCTAGCGAGAGATACGCAGTATTTT. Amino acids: CASSALARDTQYF.